The rows below give T cell receptor beta chains drawn from one sample of a study of control samples from healthy donors and cancer patients. Here immunoSEQ multiplex PCR was the method, and the copy in TCRdb shows in-frame clones only, minus some. The sample has some 130,000 clones, roughly 95% seen once. The specimen sequenced was blood. The receptors were sampled from a man aged 30-40 years in good health. The CDR3 runs from the conserved cysteine through the conserved F or W. D genes are given only for firm matches. Expanded clones get a size class; other rows say once, few or many, or leave the size out.

>.|TRBV4-3|TRBJ2-7|.
TGCGCCAGCAGCCAAGTAGAGCACGGGTCAGGGCACGAGCAGTACTTC
CASSQVEHGSGHEQYF
>.|TRBV27|TRBJ1-6|.
TGTGCCAGCAGTGAAGCAGTGGAATCACCCCTCCACTTT
CASSEAVESPLHF
>TRBD1|TRBV12-5|TRBJ2-7|.
TGTGCTAGTGGACCTACCCGGGACAGATTGGGCGAGCAGTACTTC
CASGPTRDRLGEQYF
>.|TRBV18|TRBJ2-7|.
TGTGCCAGCTCACCTAATGGACTGAACACCTACGAGCAGTACTTC
CASSPNGLNTYEQYF
>TRBD1|TRBV4-3|TRBJ2-7|.
TGCGCCAGCAGCGGAACCGGGACAGCCCTGGCTGTGCAGTACTTC
CASSGTGTALAVQYF
>TRBD1|TRBV10-3|TRBJ1-2|.
TGTGCCATCAGTGACATCACAGGGGGTGACTATGGCTACACCTTC
CAISDITGGDYGYTF
>.|TRBV4-3|TRBJ1-2|.
TGCGCCAGCAGCCCGATGGCTAACTATGGCTACACCTTC
CASSPMANYGYTF
>.|TRBV18|TRBJ1-1|.
TGTGCCAGCTCACCATCCCCAGGACTATTGAACACTGAAGCTTTCTTT
CASSPSPGLLNTEAFF
>.|TRBV18|TRBJ2-1|.
TGTGCCAGCTCACCATCCCCCTACGACAATGAGCAGTTCTTC
CASSPSPYDNEQFF
>.|TRBV30|TRBJ1-1|.
TGTGCCTGGAGTGTACTGGGCGGAGGGGCTAGTAACACTGAAGCTTTCTTT
CAWSVLGGGASNTEAFF
>TRBD2|TRBV7-9|TRBJ2-5|.
TGTGCCAGCAGCTTAGCGGGGTACGCGGGGGCCCAGTACTTC
CASSLAGYAGAQYF
>.|TRBV5-4|TRBJ2-5|.
TGTGCCAGCAGCTTACAGGTGGCGGAGACCCAGTACTTC
CASSLQVAETQYF
>.|TRBV5-5|TRBJ2-7|.
TGTGCCAGCAGCCTTTCTGGTTACGAGCAGTACTTC
CASSLSGYEQYF
>.|TRBV6-5|TRBJ1-4|once
TGTGCCAGCAGTTACTCGGAGGGGAATGAAAAACTGTTTTTT
CASSYSEGNEKLFF
>TRBD1|TRBV10-3|TRBJ1-3|.
TGTGCCATCACCCTGGACAGGGCTGGAAACACCATATATTTT
CAITLDRAGNTIYF
>.|TRBV15|TRBJ1-4|.
TGTGCCACCAGCAGAGATAAGGGTTTAAGTGAAAAACTGTTTTTT
CATSRDKGLSEKLFF
>.|TRBV3-1/TRBV3-2|TRBJ2-4|.
TGTGCCAGCAGCCAACCAGGGGGGCTAGCCAAAAACATTCAGTACTTC
CASSQPGGLAKNIQYF
>.|TRBV18|TRBJ1-1|.
TGTGCCAGCTCACCTGGATCCCCTGAAGCTTTCTTT
CASSPGSPEAFF
>.|TRBV3-1/TRBV3-2|TRBJ1-1|.
TGTGCCAGCAGCCATATGGGAACTGAAGCTTTCTTT
CASSHMGTEAFF
>.|TRBV2|TRBJ1-4|.
TGTGCCAGCAGTGAGCAGGGCCTTAATGAAAAACTGTTTTTT
CASSEQGLNEKLFF
>.|TRBV4-2|TRBJ2-7|.
TGTGCCAGCAGCCAAGATCGGGGGAATCCGGCCTACGAGCAGTACTTC
CASSQDRGNPAYEQYF
>.|TRBV6-2/TRBV6-3|TRBJ1-1|.
TGTGCCAGCAGTTACAGTAGGGGATTGAACACTGAAGCTTTCTTT
CASSYSRGLNTEAFF